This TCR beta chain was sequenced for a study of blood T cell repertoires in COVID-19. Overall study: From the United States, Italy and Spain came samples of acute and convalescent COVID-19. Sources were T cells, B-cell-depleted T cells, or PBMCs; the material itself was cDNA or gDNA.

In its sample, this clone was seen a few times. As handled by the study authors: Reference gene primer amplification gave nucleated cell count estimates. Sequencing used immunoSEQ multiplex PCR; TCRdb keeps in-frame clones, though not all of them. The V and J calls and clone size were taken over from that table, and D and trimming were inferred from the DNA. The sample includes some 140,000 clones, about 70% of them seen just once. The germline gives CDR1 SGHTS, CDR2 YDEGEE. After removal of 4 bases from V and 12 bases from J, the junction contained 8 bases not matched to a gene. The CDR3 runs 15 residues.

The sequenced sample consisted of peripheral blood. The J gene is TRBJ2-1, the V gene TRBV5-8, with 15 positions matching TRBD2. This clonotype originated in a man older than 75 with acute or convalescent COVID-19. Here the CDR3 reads CASSQGLAGGYGQFF. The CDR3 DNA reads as TGTGCCAGCAGCCAGGGACTAGCGGGGGGTTACGGGCAGTTCTTC.